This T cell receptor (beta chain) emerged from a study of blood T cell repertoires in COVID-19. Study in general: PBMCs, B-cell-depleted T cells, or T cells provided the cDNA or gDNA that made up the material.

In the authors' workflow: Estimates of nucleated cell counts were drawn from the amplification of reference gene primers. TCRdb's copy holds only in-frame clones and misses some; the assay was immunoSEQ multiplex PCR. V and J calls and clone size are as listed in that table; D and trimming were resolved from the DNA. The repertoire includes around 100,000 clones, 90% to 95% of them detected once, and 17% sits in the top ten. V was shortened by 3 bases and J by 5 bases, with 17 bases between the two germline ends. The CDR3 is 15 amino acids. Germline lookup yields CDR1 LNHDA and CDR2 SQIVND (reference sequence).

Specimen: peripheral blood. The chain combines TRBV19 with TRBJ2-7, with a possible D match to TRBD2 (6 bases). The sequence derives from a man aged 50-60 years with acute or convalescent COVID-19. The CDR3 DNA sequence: TGTGCCAGTAGTATTTGGGGCCCCGGGGGAAACGAGCAGTACTTC. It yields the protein CASSIWGPGGNEQYF.